What follows describes a single T cell receptor (beta chain). Its cognate antigen is unknown. Generated by immunoSEQ multiplex PCR, the TCRdb table keeps only in-frame clones and is missing some. The table lists some 180,000 clones, roughly 91% of them singletons. The V gene's germline CDR1 is KGHDR and CDR2 SFDVKD. Trimming cost V 4 bases and J 3 bases, with 28 bases left between them. The CDR3 contains 20 residues. These data originate in a study of T cell responses to AZD1222 COVID-19 vaccine. General study points: Close to half of spike-specific TCRs reportedly recognize unmutated variant regions.

Second doses were pooled across both intervals (about 4 or about 12 weeks). This chain links TRBV24-1 with TRBJ2-3; D could derive from TRBD1 or TRBD2 (9 bases each). This receptor was obtained from an adult who received the AZD1222 COVID-19 vaccine. The source was peripheral blood, collected 28 days after the second AZD1222 dose. The CDR3 loop is CATSERTGDRLAGRTDTQYF. CDR3 DNA: TGTGCCACCAGTGAAAGGACAGGGGATCGGCTAGCGGGAAGGACAGATACGCAGTATTTT.